This TCR beta chain was captured in a study of T cells expressing NK-cell markers. Overall study context: Of eight sequenced donors, seven were HCMV-seropositive and one HCMV-seronegative. Study-wide results and caveats: Four donors showed these clonotypes also leading the CD3+CD56-NKG2C+ fraction. In a handful of donors, dominant NKG2C+ clonotypes were about 1.0-7.5% of CD8+ T cells.

CDR1 SGHNT and CDR2 YENEEA come from the germline V gene. The CDR3 runs 15 residues. TCRdb re-called the 5' RACE reads; every CDR3 protein appears as one record, without DNA. This sample contains about half a million distinct CDR3 sequences. A word on this clonotype: Antigen specificity is unknown.

V is TRBV11-3 and J is TRBJ1-1. The source material was blood T cells: a sorted CD56 or NKG2C T cell subset, CD4+ or CD8+ T cells, or bulk PBMC T cells (not recorded which). The receptor was derived from a woman between 45 and 60 years old in good health. This chain's CDR3 is CASSWEGYMNTEAFF.